What follows describes a single T cell receptor beta chain. The antigen remains unidentified. This entry comes from a study of TIL therapy for anti-PD-1-resistant metastatic lung cancer. For the study at large: Median tumor mutation burden was roughly 1.5 mutations per megabase. Regarding the study as a whole: Infused TIL clonotypes partially replaced the baseline blood repertoire, then decayed over months.

This was the immunoSEQ v3 assay. The method was immunoSEQ multiplex PCR; TCRdb's version includes in-frame clones alone and lacks a portion of them. The sample yields under 70,000 clones, around 70% seen once. Documented time point: pre-treatment sample, taken before nivolumab and TIL therapy. Patients were adults with stage 4 NSCLC. Germline CDR1 reads SQVTM; CDR2 reads ANQGSEA. CDR3 length: 12 residues. V gave up 1 base and J gave up 10 bases, with 10 bases separating them. Sequencing was performed on blood, taken at baseline. The rearrangement uses TRBV29-1 and TRBJ1-4; D remains unclear. This TCR derives from a person aged 25 to 85 with non-small cell lung cancer. The CDR3 sequence is CSVEGERGKLFF. The CDR3 DNA reads TGCAGCGTTGAAGGGGAACGGGGAAAACTGTTTTTT.